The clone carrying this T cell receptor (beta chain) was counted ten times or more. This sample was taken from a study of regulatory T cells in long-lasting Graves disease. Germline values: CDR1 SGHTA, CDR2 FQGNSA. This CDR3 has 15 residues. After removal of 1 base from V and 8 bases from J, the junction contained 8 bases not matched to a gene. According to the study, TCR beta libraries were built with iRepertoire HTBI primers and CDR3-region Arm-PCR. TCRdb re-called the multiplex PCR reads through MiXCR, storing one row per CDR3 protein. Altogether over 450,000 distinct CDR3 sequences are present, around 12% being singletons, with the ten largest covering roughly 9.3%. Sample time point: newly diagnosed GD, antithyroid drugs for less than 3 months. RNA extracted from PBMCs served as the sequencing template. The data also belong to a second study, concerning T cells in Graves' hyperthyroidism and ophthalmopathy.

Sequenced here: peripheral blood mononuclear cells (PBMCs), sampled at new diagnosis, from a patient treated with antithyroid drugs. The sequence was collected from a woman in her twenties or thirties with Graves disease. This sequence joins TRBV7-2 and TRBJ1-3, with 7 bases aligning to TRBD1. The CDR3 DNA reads TGTGCCAGCAGCTTAGAGGGGGCGGGGGGTGACACCATATATTTT. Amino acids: CASSLEGAGGDTIYF.